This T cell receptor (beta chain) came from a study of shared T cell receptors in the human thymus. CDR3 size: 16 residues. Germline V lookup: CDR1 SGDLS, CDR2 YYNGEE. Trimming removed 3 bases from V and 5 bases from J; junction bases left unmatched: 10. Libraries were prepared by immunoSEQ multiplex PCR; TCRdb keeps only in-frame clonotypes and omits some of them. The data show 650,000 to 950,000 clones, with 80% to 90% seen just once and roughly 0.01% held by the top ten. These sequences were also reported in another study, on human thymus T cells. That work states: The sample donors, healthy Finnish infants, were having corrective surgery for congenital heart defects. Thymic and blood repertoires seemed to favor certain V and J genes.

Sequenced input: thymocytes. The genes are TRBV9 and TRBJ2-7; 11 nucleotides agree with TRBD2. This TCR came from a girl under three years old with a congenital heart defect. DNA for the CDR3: TGTGCCAGCAGCGGTTTAGCGGGGGGGCCTTTCAACGAGCAGTACTTC. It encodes CASSGLAGGPFNEQYF.